This T cell receptor beta chain emerged from a study of T cell responses to AZD1222 COVID-19 vaccine. Some clones are missing from TCRdb's copy, which holds only in-frame ones; the method was immunoSEQ multiplex PCR. Altogether more than 110,000 clones are present, around 88% being singletons, with the ten largest covering roughly 3%. General study findings and limits: It was only after the peak T cell response that any repertoires were sampled.

The CDR3 contains 15 residues. V was shortened by 0 bases and J by 5 bases, with 11 bases between the two germline ends. CDR1 and CDR2 from the germline V gene are SEHNR and FQNEAQ (reference sequence). This clone has only a few counts. Its cognate antigen is unknown. The chain carries TRBV7-9 and TRBJ1-5, with D possibly TRBD1 on 5 matching bases. The receptor was isolated from an adult in good health. This material consisted of peripheral blood, taken on day 0 of AZD1222 vaccination. Written as DNA, the CDR3 is TGTGCCAGCAGCTTAGCCTCCAGGGAGTATCAGCCCCAGCATTTT. As protein: CASSLASREYQPQHF.